A single T cell receptor beta chain is shown here with its context. Authors' analysis steps: Reference gene primer amplification yielded estimated nucleated cell counts. Data came from immunoSEQ multiplex PCR; TCRdb stores just in-frame clones and leaves some out. V and J calls and clone size are as listed in that table; D and trimming were resolved from the DNA. The table lists about 170,000 clones, 85% to 90% of them singletons. CDR3 length equals 16 residues. Germline V lookup: CDR1 SGHNT, CDR2 YENEEA. The trim removed 4 bases at V and 1 base at J, leaving 6 bases unmatched. This record belongs to a study of blood T cell repertoires in COVID-19. Study-wide background: Sites in the United States, Italy and Spain provided acute and convalescent COVID-19 samples. PBMCs, B-cell-depleted T cells, or T cells were the source of the cDNA or gDNA that made up the material.

This receptor was identified in a young man with active or convalescent COVID-19. Input material: peripheral blood. V and J are TRBV11-3 and TRBJ2-1; 8 bases agree with TRBD2. CDR3 DNA sequence: TGTGCCAGCAGCTCTTACCAGCGGGAGTCCTACAATGAGCAGTTCTTC. Its protein product is CASSSYQRESYNEQFF.